This paragraph reports one T cell receptor (beta chain). Antigen unknown. The germline CDR1 and CDR2 sequences are SGHRS and YFSETQ. The CDR3 is 15 amino acids. Trimming removed 3 bases at V and 2 bases at J, with 11 bases between. The entry originates in a study of cytomegalovirus exposure and HLA in healthy donors. Study summary: Approximately 83 million unique TCRs from HLA-typed donors were held in an early data release. Study findings and constraints: A later analysis linked a missense variant in DCLRE1C to the trimming of TCR beta V and J genes. Presence/absence results assume similar sequencing depth per donor, which may not hold.

With 60 Vbeta and 13 Jbeta primers, the PCR was carried out. Assay: immunoSEQ multiplex PCR; the TCRdb copy retains only in-frame clones and omits some. In the table there are 150,000 to 200,000 clones, 60% to 80% of which are singletons. This TCR was sampled from a man in his forties in good health and CMV-seropositive. J is TRBJ1-4 and V is TRBV5-1, with D tentatively TRBD1 (5 bases). Sequenced sample: PBMCs. The CDR3 region is CASSWAGGTNEKLFF. DNA of the CDR3: TGCGCCAGCAGCTGGGCGGGGGGGACTAATGAAAAACTGTTTTTT.